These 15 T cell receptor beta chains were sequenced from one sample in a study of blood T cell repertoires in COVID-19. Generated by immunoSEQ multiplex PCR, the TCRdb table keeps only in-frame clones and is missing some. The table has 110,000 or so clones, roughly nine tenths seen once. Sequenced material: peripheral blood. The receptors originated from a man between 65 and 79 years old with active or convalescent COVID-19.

The CDR3, as DNA: TGTGCCAGCAGCTCGACTAGCTTCAACTACGAGCAGTACTTC. Translating gives CASSSTSFNYEQYF. The J gene is TRBJ2-7, the V gene TRBV7-2; 7 bases align to TRBD2. The ends lost 4 bases at V and 3 bases at J; junction bases unmatched: 6. The germline V gene has CDR1 SGHTA and CDR2 FQGNSA. The CDR3 length is 14 residues.

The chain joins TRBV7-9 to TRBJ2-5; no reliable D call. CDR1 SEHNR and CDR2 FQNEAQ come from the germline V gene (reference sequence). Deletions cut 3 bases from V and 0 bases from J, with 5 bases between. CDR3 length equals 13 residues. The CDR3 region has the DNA TGTGCCAGCAGCTTCACAGACCAAGAGACCCAGTACTTC. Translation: CASSFTDQETQYF.

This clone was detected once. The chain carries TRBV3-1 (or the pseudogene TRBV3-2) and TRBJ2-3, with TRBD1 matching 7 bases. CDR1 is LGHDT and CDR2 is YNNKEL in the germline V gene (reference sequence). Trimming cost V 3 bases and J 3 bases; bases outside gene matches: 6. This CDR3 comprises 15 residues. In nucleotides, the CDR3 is TGTGCCAGCAGCCAGCAGGGGACAGTGACAGATACGCAGTATTTT. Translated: CASSQQGTVTDTQYF.

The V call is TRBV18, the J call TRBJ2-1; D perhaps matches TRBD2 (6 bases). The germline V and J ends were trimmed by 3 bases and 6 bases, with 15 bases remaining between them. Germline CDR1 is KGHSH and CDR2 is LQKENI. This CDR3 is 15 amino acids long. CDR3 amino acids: CASSPPGDMGNEQFF. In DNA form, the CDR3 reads TGTGCCAGCTCACCCCCGGGAGATATGGGCAATGAGCAGTTCTTC.

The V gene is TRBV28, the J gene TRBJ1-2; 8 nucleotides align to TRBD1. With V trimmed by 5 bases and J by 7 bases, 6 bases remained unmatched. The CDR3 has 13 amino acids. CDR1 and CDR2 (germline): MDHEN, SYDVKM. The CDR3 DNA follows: TGTGCCAGCAGTGTTGGACAGGGAGGTGGCTACACCTTC. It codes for CASSVGQGGGYTF.

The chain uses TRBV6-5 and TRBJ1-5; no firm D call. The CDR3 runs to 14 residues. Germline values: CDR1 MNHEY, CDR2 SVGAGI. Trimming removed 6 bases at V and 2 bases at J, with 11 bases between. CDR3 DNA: TGTGCCAGCAGGGATAAGGGAGGCAATCAGCCCCAGCATTTT. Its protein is CASRDKGGNQPQHF.

The CDR3 bases are TGTGCCAGCAGCTCGAATAGACAGTCATATAGCAATCAGCCCCAGCATTTT. Translating gives CASSSNRQSYSNQPQHF. This chain links TRBV5-8 with TRBJ1-5, with D possibly matching TRBD1 (5 bases). Trimming took 3 bases from V and 0 from J, leaving 16 bases between them. The CDR3 covers 17 residues. Germline V gene lookup returns CDR1 SGHTS and CDR2 YDEGEE.

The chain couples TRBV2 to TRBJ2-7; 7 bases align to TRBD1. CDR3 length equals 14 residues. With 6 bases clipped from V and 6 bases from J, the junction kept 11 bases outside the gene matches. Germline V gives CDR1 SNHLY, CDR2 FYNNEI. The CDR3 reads CASSLNRGGGEQYF. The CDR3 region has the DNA TGTGCCAGCAGCCTCAATAGAGGGGGCGGCGAGCAGTACTTC.

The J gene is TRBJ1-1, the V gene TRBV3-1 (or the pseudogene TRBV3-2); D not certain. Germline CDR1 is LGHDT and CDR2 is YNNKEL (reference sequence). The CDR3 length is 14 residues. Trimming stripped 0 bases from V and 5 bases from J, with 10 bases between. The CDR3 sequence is CASSQDLGRTEAFF. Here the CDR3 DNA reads TGTGCCAGCAGCCAAGATCTTGGGCGAACTGAAGCTTTCTTT.

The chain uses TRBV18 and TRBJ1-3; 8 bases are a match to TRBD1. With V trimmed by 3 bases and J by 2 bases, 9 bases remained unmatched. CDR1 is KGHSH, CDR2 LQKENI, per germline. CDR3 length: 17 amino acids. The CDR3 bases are TGTGCCAGCTCACCCATGCAGACAGGGGCAACTGGAAACACCATATATTTT. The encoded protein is CASSPMQTGATGNTIYF.

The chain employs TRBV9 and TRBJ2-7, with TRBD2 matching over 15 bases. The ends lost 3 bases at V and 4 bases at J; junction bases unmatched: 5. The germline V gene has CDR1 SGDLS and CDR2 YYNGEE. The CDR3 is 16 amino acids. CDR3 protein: CASSAGTSGRRYEQYF. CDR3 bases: TGTGCCAGCAGCGCGGGGACTAGCGGGAGGCGGTACGAGCAGTACTTC.

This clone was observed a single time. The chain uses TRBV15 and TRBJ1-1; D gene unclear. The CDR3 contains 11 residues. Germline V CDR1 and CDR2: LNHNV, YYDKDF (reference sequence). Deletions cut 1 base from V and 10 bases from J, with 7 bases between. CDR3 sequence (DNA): TGTGCCACCAGCAGAGGGCAGGTAGCTTTCTTT. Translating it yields CATSRGQVAFF. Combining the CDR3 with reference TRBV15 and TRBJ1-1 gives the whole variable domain DAMVIQNPRYQVTQFGKPVTLSCSQTLNHNVMYWYQQKSSQAPKLLFHYYDKDFNNEADTPDNFQSRRPNTSFCFLDIRSPGLGDTAMYLCATSRGQVAFFGQGTRLTVV.

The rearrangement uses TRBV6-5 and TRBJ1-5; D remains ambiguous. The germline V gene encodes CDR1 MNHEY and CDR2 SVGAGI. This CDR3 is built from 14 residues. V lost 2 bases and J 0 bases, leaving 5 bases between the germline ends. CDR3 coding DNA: TGTGCCAGCAGTTACGCCTATAGCAATCAGCCCCAGCATTTT. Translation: CASSYAYSNQPQHF.

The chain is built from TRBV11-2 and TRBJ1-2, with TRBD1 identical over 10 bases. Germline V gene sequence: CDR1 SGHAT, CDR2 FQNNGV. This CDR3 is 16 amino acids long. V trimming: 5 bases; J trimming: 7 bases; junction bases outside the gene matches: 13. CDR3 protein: CASSPTFGQGGSGYTF. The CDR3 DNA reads TGTGCCAGCAGCCCGACCTTCGGACAGGGGGGTAGTGGCTACACCTTC.

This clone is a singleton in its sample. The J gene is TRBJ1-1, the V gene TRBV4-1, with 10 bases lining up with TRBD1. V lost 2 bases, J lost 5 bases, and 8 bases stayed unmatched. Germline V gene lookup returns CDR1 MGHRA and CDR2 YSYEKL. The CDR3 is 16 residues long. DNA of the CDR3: TGCGCCAGCAGCCAACCGGGACAGGGGAGTTATACTGAAGCTTTCTTT. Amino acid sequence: CASSQPGQGSYTEAFF.